One and the same sample provided the 8 T cell receptor beta chains below, sequenced in a study of blood T cell repertoires in COVID-19. Method: immunoSEQ multiplex PCR; TCRdb's copy keeps in-frame clones and lacks some. The sample has about 270,000 clones; more than 75% are singletons. Sequences were obtained from PBMCs or T cells enriched from blood (not recorded which). All receptors derive from a man aged 18 to 29 who had recovered from COVID-19.

The V call is TRBV28, the J call TRBJ1-2, with D unclear. Germline CDR1 MDHEN, CDR2 SYDVKM. This CDR3 has 12 residues. V dropped 5 bases and J dropped 5 bases, with 9 bases sitting between them. In DNA form, the CDR3 reads TGTGCCAGCAGTGAGACTGGTTATGGCTACACCTTC. As protein: CASSETGYGYTF.

This chain uses TRBV12-5 with TRBJ1-3, with 9 nucleotides matching TRBD1. This CDR3 has 14 amino acids. J gave up 7 bases and V 2 bases, and 3 bases lay outside the gene matches. The V gene's germline CDR1 is LGHNT and CDR2 FRNRAP. The CDR3 DNA is TGTGCTAGTGGTTTGAGGACAGGGGCGAACACCATATATTTT. Encoded protein: CASGLRTGANTIYF.

Only one count was recorded for this clone. The V gene is TRBV5-4, the J gene TRBJ2-2; 10 nucleotides match TRBD1. Germline trimming cut 3 bases from V and 6 bases from J; bases unmatched to any gene: 8. The length of the CDR3 is 16 residues. Germline-derived CDR1 and CDR2 are SGHNT and YYREEE (reference sequence). The CDR3 reads CASSSPDRGSPGELFF. The CDR3 coding sequence is TGTGCCAGCAGCTCACCGGACAGGGGGTCGCCCGGGGAGCTGTTTTTT. Full variable domain (outside the CDR3, taken from reference TRBV5-4 and TRBJ2-2): ETGVTQSPTHLIKTRGQQVTLRCSSQSGHNTVSWYQQALGQGPQFIFQYYREEENGRGNFPPRFSGLQFPNYSSELNVNALELDDSALYLCASSSPDRGSPGELFFGEGSRLTVL.

The chain employs TRBV28 and TRBJ2-7; a possible D gene is TRBD2 (7 bases). Germline-derived CDR1 and CDR2 are MDHEN and SYDVKM. Deletions cut 4 bases from V and 2 bases from J, with 15 bases between. The CDR3 has 15 residues. The DNA for the CDR3 is TGTGCCAGCAGTTGGACCGGGGGGCCAGCCTACGAGCAGTACTTC. Translating gives CASSWTGGPAYEQYF. The full variable domain, with the rest looked up from reference TRBV28 and TRBJ2-7, is DVKVTQSSRYLVKRTGEKVFLECVQDMDHENMFWYRQDPGLGLRLIYFSYDVKMKEKGDIPEGYSVSREKKERFSLILESASTNQTSMYLCASSWTGGPAYEQYFGPGTRLTVT.

The chain uses TRBV5-1 and TRBJ2-7, with unresolved D. The V gene's germline CDR1 is SGHRS and CDR2 YFSETQ. CDR3 length: 14 residues. Trimming removed 0 bases at V and 5 bases at J, with 12 bases between. The DNA for the CDR3 is TGCGCCAGCAGCTTGGTTCAGGCGAGCCACGAGCAGTACTTC. Translated: CASSLVQASHEQYF.

This clone was observed once. This chain uses TRBV7-8 with TRBJ2-1; possibly TRBD1 for D (5 bases). The CDR3 consists of 14 residues. From germline, CDR1 is SGHVS and CDR2 FQNEAQ. Trimming left V 0 bases short and J 9 bases short, with 12 bases between. Written as DNA, the CDR3 is TGTGCCAGCAGCTTAGCGGGGAAGGGGTGTGAGCAGTTCTTC. Its translation: CASSLAGKGCEQFF.

Remarks on this clone: The junction and the germline gene differ at one end; a read error may be behind it. The chain couples TRBV4-1 to TRBJ1-2, with D maybe TRBD1 (6 bases). Germline CDR1 is MGHRA and CDR2 is YSYEKL. The CDR3 loop spans 11 amino acids. CDR3 amino acids: CASSQEGHSSF. The CDR3 DNA reads as TGCGCCAGCAGCCAAGAGGGACATTCGAGCTTC.

Remarks on this clone: This CDR3 is also generated by other DNA sequences in the sample. The V call is TRBV3-1 (or the pseudogene TRBV3-2), the J call TRBJ1-5, with a possible D match to TRBD1 (5 bases). Trimming stripped 8 bases from V and 4 bases from J, with 9 bases between. Germline CDR1 and CDR2: LGHDT and YNNKEL (reference sequence). This CDR3 is built from 12 residues. CDR3 in amino acids: CASGQGNQPQHF. CDR3 in DNA: TGTGCCAGCGGGCAGGGAAATCAGCCCCAGCATTTT.